These 25 T cell receptor beta chains were all obtained from the same sample, sequenced in a study of blood T cell repertoires in COVID-19. Assay used: immunoSEQ multiplex PCR; TCRdb lists only in-frame clones, some missing. The data contain about 270,000 clones, roughly nine tenths of them singletons. The sample was peripheral blood. The receptor set was obtained from a man aged 35 to 55 with active or convalescent COVID-19.

V and J are TRBV2 and TRBJ2-2; perhaps TRBD2 as D (7 bases). The V end lost 8 bases, the J end lost 5 bases, and 15 bases lay between the germline ends. Germline V gives CDR1 SNHLY, CDR2 FYNNEI. The CDR3 is 14 amino acids. The CDR3 sequence is CASGGGLGTGELFF. DNA of the CDR3: TGTGCCAGCGGGGGGGGCCTTGGGACCGGGGAGCTGTTTTTT.

This chain connects TRBV5-4 to TRBJ1-1; unclear D gene. Per germline, CDR1 SGHNT and CDR2 YYREEE (reference sequence). The CDR3 totals 15 residues. V lost 3 bases and J lost 1, with 13 bases in between. CDR3 bases: TGTGCCAGCAGCTATGACCCGCGAGGGAACACTGAAGCTTTCTTT. Its protein is CASSYDPRGNTEAFF.

The chain combines TRBV24-1 with TRBJ2-3, with D unresolved. The germline gives CDR1 KGHDR, CDR2 SFDVKD. This CDR3 comprises 12 residues. V gave up 7 bases and J gave up 6 bases, with 10 bases separating them. In DNA, the CDR3 is TGTGCCACCAGCATTAGTCGGGATACGCAGTATTTT. Its translation is CATSISRDTQYF.

The chain recombines TRBV28 with TRBJ2-7, with 7 bases aligning to TRBD1. J lost 7 bases, V lost 4 bases, and 16 bases had no gene match. Germline CDR1 is MDHEN and CDR2 is SYDVKM. The CDR3 contains 16 residues. The CDR3 nucleotides are TGTGCCAGCAGTTCTCCCCCCCGGGACAGTACTCGAGAGCAGTACTTC. As protein: CASSSPPRDSTREQYF.

The chain carries TRBV2 and TRBJ2-1; 8 bases are a match to TRBD2. The CDR3 is 15 residues long. Unmatched junction bases numbered 7, after V lost 7 bases and J lost 2 bases. The germline V gene has CDR1 SNHLY and CDR2 FYNNEI. The CDR3 DNA reads TGTGCCAGCACCATTGCGGGAGGTCCCTACAATGAGCAGTTCTTC. As protein: CASTIAGGPYNEQFF.

DNA of the CDR3: TGCGCCAGCAGCTTGGGCGGGGGAATGGATGAAAAACTGTTTTTT. Protein sequence: CASSLGGGMDEKLFF. V usage is TRBV5-1 and J usage is TRBJ1-4; D is possibly TRBD1 (5 bases). The CDR3 has 15 residues. CDR1 and CDR2 from the germline V gene are SGHRS and YFSETQ. V lost 0 bases and J lost 6, with 12 bases in between.

CDR3 nucleotide sequence: TGCGCCAGCAGCTTGGTGGTGACTAGCGGGACAGATACGCAGTATTTT. This translates into CASSLVVTSGTDTQYF. V gene TRBV5-1 combines with J gene TRBJ2-3; 10 bases fit TRBD2. Germline loops: CDR1 SGHRS, CDR2 YFSETQ. The J segment lost 3 bases and the V segment lost 0 bases, leaving 4 bases of the junction unmatched. This CDR3 contains 16 residues.

The CDR3 DNA reads as TGTGCCAGCAGTTACTCGGTGGCAGGCTCTGGAAACACCATATATTTT. This gives the protein CASSYSVAGSGNTIYF. The chain employs TRBV6-6 and TRBJ1-3; D not certain. The CDR3 is made up of 16 amino acids. The V gene's germline CDR1 is MNHNY and CDR2 SVGAGI (reference sequence). V shed 0 bases and J shed 0 bases, with 9 bases lying between them.

The chain joins TRBV9 to TRBJ2-1; D is unresolved. V dropped 2 bases and J dropped 5 bases, with 5 bases sitting between them. CDR1 is SGDLS, CDR2 YYNGEE, per germline. The CDR3 totals 12 residues. In DNA, the CDR3 is TGTGCCAGCAGCGTCACTGACAATGAGCAGTTCTTC. It translates to CASSVTDNEQFF.

The chain joins TRBV6-5 to TRBJ1-6; 7 bases are a match to TRBD1. The CDR3 spans 15 residues. Germline V gene data show CDR1 as MNHEY and CDR2 as SVGAGI. The V gene end was trimmed by 6 bases and the J gene end by 6 bases; junction bases not matched to a gene: 8. CDR3 in DNA: TGTGCCAGCAGCTTCCGGGACAGCGGTAATTCACCCCTCCACTTT. Residues: CASSFRDSGNSPLHF.

The chain employs TRBV12-3 or TRBV12-4 and TRBJ1-2; D is unresolved. The CDR3 is 12 amino acids. The V end lost 11 bases, the J end lost 3 bases, and 13 bases lay between the germline ends. The CDR3 coding sequence is TGTGCCTCGAGAAGAGAGGACTATGGCTACACCTTC. Its protein is CASRREDYGYTF.

V is TRBV7-9 and J is TRBJ1-2, with a tentative D call TRBD1 (6 bases). Germline V gives CDR1 SEHNR, CDR2 FQNEAQ (reference sequence). The CDR3 contains 14 residues. The germline V and J ends were trimmed by 5 bases and 4 bases, with 14 bases remaining between them. The DNA for the CDR3 is TGTGCCAGCAGCGCCCGAGGGACAATCTATGGCTACACCTTC. Residues: CASSARGTIYGYTF.

The genes are TRBV5-4 and TRBJ2-7; TRBD1 matches at 7 bases. The CDR3 length is 15 residues. Germline loops: CDR1 SGHNT, CDR2 YYREEE (reference sequence). V gave up 2 bases and J gave up 4 bases; unmatched junction bases: 9. In DNA form, the CDR3 reads TGTGCCAGCAGCTTAGGTTCAGGGGGAAGGTACGAGCAGTACTTC. Translated: CASSLGSGGRYEQYF.

The V gene is TRBV9, the J gene TRBJ1-1, with a weak D call TRBD1 (5 bases). Trimming took off 3 bases at V and 5 bases at J, with 11 bases between the two ends. Germline V gene data show CDR1 as SGDLS and CDR2 as YYNGEE. CDR3 length: 13 residues. CDR3 coding DNA: TGTGCCAGCAGCGAGAACGGGGGAACTGAAGCTTTCTTT. This gives the protein CASSENGGTEAFF.

This sequence joins TRBV5-5 and TRBJ1-5, with a weak D call TRBD1 (6 bases). Germline-derived CDR1 and CDR2 are SGHKS and YYEKEE (reference sequence). Trimming stripped 0 bases from V and 0 bases from J, with 10 bases between. The CDR3 covers 16 residues. CDR3 in amino acids: CASSLGPGDSNQPQHF. DNA of the CDR3: TGTGCCAGCAGCTTGGGACCAGGGGATAGCAATCAGCCCCAGCATTTT.

The chain employs TRBV30 and TRBJ1-2; tentatively, D is TRBD1 (5 bases). V gave up 4 bases and J gave up 4 bases, with 16 bases separating them. Germline V CDR1 and CDR2: GTSNPN, SVGIG (reference sequence). This CDR3 comprises 14 residues. The CDR3 DNA reads TGTGCCTGGATATCCGGGGGATTAGGCTATGGCTACACCTTC. Its translation is CAWISGGLGYGYTF.

The chain is built from TRBV4-1 and TRBJ1-3; D call uncertain. V lost 0 bases and J lost 16, with 16 bases in between. The CDR3 is made up of 13 amino acids. The germline V gene encodes CDR1 MGHRA and CDR2 YSYEKL. Here the CDR3 reads CASSQDLYGLLYF. Written as DNA, the CDR3 is TGCGCCAGCAGCCAAGATCTTTACGGACTTCTTTATTTT.

A few counts support this clone. V usage is TRBV7-2 and J usage is TRBJ2-1; 11 positions match TRBD2. V lost 4 bases, J lost 4 bases, and 15 bases stayed unmatched. Germline CDR1 SGHTA, CDR2 FQGNSA. CDR3 size: 19 residues. The CDR3, as DNA: TGTGCCAGCAGCTCCCGGCTGCTAGCGGGAGGACGGGTTTACAATGAGCAGTTCTTC. This sequence encodes CASSSRLLAGGRVYNEQFF.

This chain uses TRBV5-1 with TRBJ1-1; 7 positions agree with TRBD1. V was clipped by 4 bases and J by 0 bases; unmatched bases: 6. This CDR3 is 15 amino acids long. The germline CDR1 and CDR2 sequences are SGHRS and YFSETQ. CDR3: CASSGTTGMNTEAFF. The CDR3 coding sequence is TGCGCCAGCAGCGGGACGACAGGGATGAACACTGAAGCTTTCTTT.

This clone has just a few counts. The chain recombines TRBV7-9 with TRBJ2-7; D is unresolved. Germline CDR1 reads SEHNR; CDR2 reads FQNEAQ (reference sequence). This CDR3 is 13 amino acids long. Deletions cut 4 bases from V and 7 bases from J, with 14 bases between. The CDR3 loop reads CASSSPAPGEQYF. CDR3 sequence (DNA): TGTGCCAGCAGCTCACCGGCACCCGGGGAGCAGTACTTC. The complete variable domain, with remaining parts taken from reference TRBV7-9 and TRBJ2-7, reads DTGVSQNPRHKITKRGQNVTFRCDPISEHNRLYWYRQTLGQGPEFLTYFQNEAQLEKSRLLSDRFSAERPKGSFSTLEIQRTEQGDSAMYLCASSSPAPGEQYFGPGTRLTVT.

The sample holds one count of this clone. This chain joins TRBV4-1 and TRBJ2-4; 11 bases agree with TRBD1. Germline V CDR1 and CDR2: MGHRA, YSYEKL. V lost 3 bases and J lost 7; bases outside the gene matches: 2. The CDR3 is 14 amino acids. Written as DNA, the CDR3 is TGCGCCAGCAGCCATGGGACAGGGGGGAACATTCAGTACTTC. Translated: CASSHGTGGNIQYF.

This clone was observed a few times. The chain combines TRBV12-3 or TRBV12-4 with TRBJ1-1; unclear D gene. The CDR3 consists of 12 residues. V shed 2 bases and J shed 2 bases, with 3 bases lying between them. The CDR3 nucleotides read TGTGCCAGCAGTTTAAGCAACACTGAAGCTTTCTTT. Its protein product is CASSLSNTEAFF.

The chain has TRBV7-3 and TRBJ2-3; 10 bases match TRBD2. The CDR3 sequence is 18 residues long. V shed 1 base, J shed 6 bases, and the junction held 13 bases outside the gene matches. From germline, CDR1 is SGHTA and CDR2 FQGTGA. CDR3: CASSLNPEVAGGWDTQYF. The CDR3 DNA sequence: TGTGCCAGCAGCTTAAACCCCGAGGTAGCGGGAGGTTGGGATACGCAGTATTTT. Drawing the rest from reference TRBV7-3 and TRBJ2-3, the complete variable domain is GAGVSQTPSNKVTEKGKYVELRCDPISGHTALYWYRQSLGQGPEFLIYFQGTGAADDSGLPNDRFFAVRPEGSVSTLKIQRTERGDSAVYLCASSLNPEVAGGWDTQYFGPGTRLTVL.

This sequence joins TRBV9 and TRBJ2-2; 7 bases align to TRBD1. Germline V gene sequence: CDR1 SGDLS, CDR2 YYNGEE. V shed 5 bases, J shed 6 bases, and the junction held 13 bases outside the gene matches. This CDR3 contains 16 residues. The CDR3 is CASSVRGQGVPGELFF. CDR3 nucleotides: TGTGCCAGCAGTGTCCGTGGGCAGGGGGTTCCCGGGGAGCTGTTTTTT.

The DNA for the CDR3 is TGTGCCAGCAGCCCAGAGGGCTCTAACTATGGCTACACCTTC. Its translation: CASSPEGSNYGYTF. The chain has TRBV9 and TRBJ1-2; D uncertain. Per germline, CDR1 SGDLS and CDR2 YYNGEE. V shed 4 bases and J shed 0 bases, with 10 bases lying between them. The CDR3 contains 14 residues.